A selection of T cell receptor beta chains follows, all from one sample in a study of blood T cell repertoires in COVID-19. Repertoires were generated with immunoSEQ multiplex PCR, while TCRdb's copy carries only in-frame clones and drops some. This sample carries some 700,000 clones, over 80% of them seen once, and the ten largest clones take roughly 0.25%. Sequencing input: peripheral blood. The receptors were gathered from a woman younger than 30 with acute or convalescent COVID-19. The CDR3 runs from the conserved cysteine through the conserved F or W. The order of the fields is CDR3 DNA, CDR3 protein, V gene, D gene, clone size, J gene. A D gene is named only where the DNA matches it firmly. Some rows mark clone size as missing; the rest say once, few, many or name a class of expanded clone.

cdr3_nt: TGTGCCAGCACTCTTAGCGGGGGGGGCGAGCAGTACTTC; cdr3_aa: CASTLSGGGEQYF; v_call: TRBV12-3/TRBV12-4; d_call: TRBD2; clone_size: NA; j_call: TRBJ2-7
cdr3_nt: TGTGCCAGCAGCTTCCACAGGGGACATCAGCCCCAGCATTTT; cdr3_aa: CASSFHRGHQPQHF; v_call: TRBV7-2; d_call: TRBD1; clone_size: NA; j_call: TRBJ1-5
cdr3_nt: TGTGCCACCTCGGGGGAGGGCACCGGGGAGCTGTTTTTT; cdr3_aa: CATSGEGTGELFF; v_call: TRBV27; d_call: TRBD2; clone_size: NA; j_call: TRBJ2-2
cdr3_nt: TGCAGCGTTGACTACACTGAAGCTTTCTTT; cdr3_aa: CSVDYTEAFF; v_call: TRBV29-1; d_call: NA; clone_size: once; j_call: TRBJ1-1
cdr3_nt: TGTGCCAGCAGTTTTGGGACAGTCATGAACACTGAAGCTTTCTTT; cdr3_aa: CASSFGTVMNTEAFF; v_call: TRBV6-5; d_call: TRBD1; clone_size: NA; j_call: TRBJ1-1
cdr3_nt: TGCGCCAGCAGCCCCCCGGGGGGAAGGGGCTACACCTTC; cdr3_aa: CASSPPGGRGYTF; v_call: TRBV4-1; d_call: NA; clone_size: NA; j_call: TRBJ1-2
cdr3_nt: TGTGCCAGCAGCGCGGGACTAGCGGGGCTAAGAAGCTCCTACAATGAGCAGTTCTTC; cdr3_aa: CASSAGLAGLRSSYNEQFF; v_call: TRBV9; d_call: TRBD2; clone_size: NA; j_call: TRBJ2-1
cdr3_nt: TGTGCCAGCAGCGGGGGTTCGGGGTCGATTGTAACAGATACGCAGTATTTT; cdr3_aa: CASSGGSGSIVTDTQYF; v_call: TRBV9; d_call: NA; clone_size: NA; j_call: TRBJ2-3
cdr3_nt: TGTGCCAGTAGTTCCGCGGACAGGGCCCCTTATAGCAATCAGCCCCAGCATTTT; cdr3_aa: CASSSADRAPYSNQPQHF; v_call: TRBV19; d_call: TRBD1; clone_size: NA; j_call: TRBJ1-5
cdr3_nt: TGTGCCATCAGTGAGGGACAGTCAACTAATGAAAAACTGTTTTTT; cdr3_aa: CAISEGQSTNEKLFF; v_call: TRBV10-3; d_call: NA; clone_size: NA; j_call: TRBJ1-4
cdr3_nt: TGTGCCAGCATACGGGGGGCGAACACTGAAGCTTTCTTT; cdr3_aa: CASIRGANTEAFF; v_call: TRBV6-5; d_call: NA; clone_size: NA; j_call: TRBJ1-1
cdr3_nt: TGCGCCAGCAGCCAAGGAACAGGGCCCTTTGGCTACACCTTC; cdr3_aa: CASSQGTGPFGYTF; v_call: TRBV4-1; d_call: NA; clone_size: NA; j_call: TRBJ1-2
cdr3_nt: TGTGCCAGCAGTCAAGAGACATTTGAAGCTTTCTTT; cdr3_aa: CASSQETFEAFF; v_call: TRBV6-6; d_call: NA; clone_size: NA; j_call: TRBJ1-1
cdr3_nt: TGTGCCAGCAGCCAAGTATCCAGCTACGAGCAGTACTTC; cdr3_aa: CASSQVSSYEQYF; v_call: TRBV14; d_call: NA; clone_size: NA; j_call: TRBJ2-7
cdr3_nt: TGTGCCAGTAGTACCGGTACAGGGTTTCGCGGCTACACCTTC; cdr3_aa: CASSTGTGFRGYTF; v_call: TRBV19; d_call: NA; clone_size: NA; j_call: TRBJ1-2
cdr3_nt: TGTGCCAGCGGCAGCCGGGTGGGGAACACTGAAGCTTTCTTT; cdr3_aa: CASGSRVGNTEAFF; v_call: TRBV25-1; d_call: NA; clone_size: NA; j_call: TRBJ1-1
cdr3_nt: TGTGCCAGCAGTTACGGGACAGGCAATAATGAAAAACTGTTTTTT; cdr3_aa: CASSYGTGNNEKLFF; v_call: TRBV6-2/TRBV6-3; d_call: TRBD1; clone_size: NA; j_call: TRBJ1-4
cdr3_nt: TGTGCCATCAGTGGCTCTATTGGCTACACCTTC; cdr3_aa: CAISGSIGYTF; v_call: TRBV10-3; d_call: NA; clone_size: NA; j_call: TRBJ1-2
cdr3_nt: TGTGCCAGCAGCTCGGGACTGGGAAATTCACCCCTCCACTTT; cdr3_aa: CASSSGLGNSPLHF; v_call: TRBV5-4; d_call: NA; clone_size: NA; j_call: TRBJ1-6
cdr3_nt: TGTGCCACCAGCAGAAAGACAGGGGAAAATCAGCCCCAGCATTTT; cdr3_aa: CATSRKTGENQPQHF; v_call: TRBV15; d_call: TRBD1; clone_size: once; j_call: TRBJ1-5
cdr3_nt: TGTGCCAGCTCGGAAAGGACTAGCGGGGGGTCCTCCCAAGAGACCCAGTACTTC; cdr3_aa: CASSERTSGGSSQETQYF; v_call: TRBV7-7; d_call: TRBD2; clone_size: NA; j_call: TRBJ2-5
cdr3_nt: TGCGCCAGCAGCCAAAGACTAGCCTCACGGGGGGATACGCAGTATTTT; cdr3_aa: CASSQRLASRGDTQYF; v_call: TRBV5-1; d_call: TRBD2; clone_size: NA; j_call: TRBJ2-3
cdr3_nt: TGCAGTGCCAGTCTATCGCACCTAGCAAGATCCACTGAAGCTTTCTTT; cdr3_aa: CSASLSHLARSTEAFF; v_call: TRBV20-1; d_call: NA; clone_size: NA; j_call: TRBJ1-1
cdr3_nt: TGCAGCGCGTTAAGGGGGGGGAGGAACACTGAAGCTTTCTTT; cdr3_aa: CSALRGGRNTEAFF; v_call: TRBV29-1; d_call: NA; clone_size: NA; j_call: TRBJ1-1
cdr3_nt: TGTGCCAGCAGTGAATATGGAGACGAGCAGTACTTC; cdr3_aa: CASSEYGDEQYF; v_call: TRBV25-1; d_call: NA; clone_size: NA; j_call: TRBJ2-7
cdr3_nt: TGTGCCAGCAGTTACTCGATGGACAGACTAAACACTGAAGCTTTCTTT; cdr3_aa: CASSYSMDRLNTEAFF; v_call: TRBV6-2/TRBV6-3; d_call: NA; clone_size: few; j_call: TRBJ1-1
cdr3_nt: TGTGCCAGCTCACCCCTGGACAGGGGCAAGAACACTGAAGCTTTCTTT; cdr3_aa: CASSPLDRGKNTEAFF; v_call: TRBV18; d_call: TRBD1; clone_size: NA; j_call: TRBJ1-1
cdr3_nt: TGCGCCAGCAGCTTCGGGGGTTCAACTAATGAAAAACTGTTTTTT; cdr3_aa: CASSFGGSTNEKLFF; v_call: TRBV5-1; d_call: NA; clone_size: NA; j_call: TRBJ1-4
cdr3_nt: TGTGCCAGCAGTTTATACAGGGATCACACCGGGGAGCTGTTTTTT; cdr3_aa: CASSLYRDHTGELFF; v_call: TRBV27; d_call: NA; clone_size: once; j_call: TRBJ2-2
cdr3_nt: TGTGCCAGCAGCTTGGCCGGGACAGGGGTTCGGGGTGGAGAGCAGTACTTC; cdr3_aa: CASSLAGTGVRGGEQYF; v_call: TRBV5-8; d_call: TRBD1; clone_size: NA; j_call: TRBJ2-7
cdr3_nt: TGTGCCAGCAGTTCGACAGGGGGCTCTGGAAACACCATATATTTT; cdr3_aa: CASSSTGGSGNTIYF; v_call: TRBV2; d_call: TRBD1; clone_size: NA; j_call: TRBJ1-3
cdr3_nt: TGCGCCAGCAGCCCCGGACTAGCGGGGGGGCCGATCACCGGGGAGCTGTTTTTT; cdr3_aa: CASSPGLAGGPITGELFF; v_call: TRBV5-1; d_call: TRBD2; clone_size: once; j_call: TRBJ2-2
cdr3_nt: TGTGCCAGCAGTGAATCAAGGGGGAAAGGCTACACCTTC; cdr3_aa: CASSESRGKGYTF; v_call: TRBV6-1; d_call: NA; clone_size: NA; j_call: TRBJ1-2
cdr3_nt: TGTGCCAGCAGTCCCCACAGGGGGCTAAGCAATGAGCAGTTCTTC; cdr3_aa: CASSPHRGLSNEQFF; v_call: TRBV7-3; d_call: TRBD1; clone_size: NA; j_call: TRBJ2-1
cdr3_nt: TGTGCCAGCAGTCGGGGGGCGAAGTACGAGCAGTACTTC; cdr3_aa: CASSRGAKYEQYF; v_call: TRBV6-2/TRBV6-3; d_call: NA; clone_size: once; j_call: TRBJ2-7
cdr3_nt: TGCGCCAGCAGCCAAGTGCCTTTCACGGGTTACAATGAGCAGTTCTTC; cdr3_aa: CASSQVPFTGYNEQFF; v_call: TRBV4-1; d_call: NA; clone_size: NA; j_call: TRBJ2-1
cdr3_nt: TGTGCCAGCAGCTTATTCCCCCTACCAAACACCGGGGAGCTGTTTTTT; cdr3_aa: CASSLFPLPNTGELFF; v_call: TRBV7-3; d_call: NA; clone_size: NA; j_call: TRBJ2-2
cdr3_nt: TGTGCCAGTAGTAACGTTCAGGGCCAAACGAGGAACGCTGAAGCTTTCTTT; cdr3_aa: CASSNVQGQTRNAEAFF; v_call: TRBV19; d_call: NA; clone_size: NA; j_call: TRBJ1-1
cdr3_nt: TGTGCCAGCAGCCCTTGGGGGGGGACGGTCTATGGCTACACCTTC; cdr3_aa: CASSPWGGTVYGYTF; v_call: TRBV5-6; d_call: NA; clone_size: NA; j_call: TRBJ1-2
cdr3_nt: TGCGCCAGCAGCCAAGATACTGCTTCACAGTCCCTGGGGGCCAACGTCCTGACTTTC; cdr3_aa: CASSQDTASQSLGANVLTF; v_call: TRBV4-1; d_call: NA; clone_size: NA; j_call: TRBJ2-6
cdr3_nt: TGCGCCAGCAGCTTGGGTATTTGGTCGGGGGACCACACTGAAGCTTTCTTT; cdr3_aa: CASSLGIWSGDHTEAFF; v_call: TRBV5-1; d_call: NA; clone_size: NA; j_call: TRBJ1-1
cdr3_nt: TGTGCCTCCCAACAGGGTCTTACTATCGGTTCACCCCTCCACTTT; cdr3_aa: CASQQGLTIGSPLHF; v_call: TRBV19; d_call: NA; clone_size: once; j_call: TRBJ1-6
cdr3_nt: TGTGCCAGCAGGGGGAGGACTGTTTCGAACACTGAAGCTTTCTTT; cdr3_aa: CASRGRTVSNTEAFF; v_call: TRBV6-5; d_call: NA; clone_size: NA; j_call: TRBJ1-1
cdr3_nt: TGTGCCAGCAGCACCAGGGTAACCCCCAATCAGCCCCAGCATTTT; cdr3_aa: CASSTRVTPNQPQHF; v_call: TRBV2; d_call: NA; clone_size: NA; j_call: TRBJ1-5
cdr3_nt: TGTGCCAGCAGCCGGGGGGCAGCGGAGAACACCATATATTTT; cdr3_aa: CASSRGAAENTIYF; v_call: TRBV13; d_call: NA; clone_size: NA; j_call: TRBJ1-3
cdr3_nt: TGTGCCAGCAGCTTCCCCCGGACAGGGGGTTCCTACGAGCAGTACTTC; cdr3_aa: CASSFPRTGGSYEQYF; v_call: TRBV5-6; d_call: TRBD1; clone_size: NA; j_call: TRBJ2-7
cdr3_nt: TGTGCCAGCAGCCCGACAGGGGCGGAGTATTCACCCCTCCACTTT; cdr3_aa: CASSPTGAEYSPLHF; v_call: TRBV11-2; d_call: TRBD1; clone_size: NA; j_call: TRBJ1-6
cdr3_nt: TGTGCCAGCAGGGTCGGGGGTGGCACTGAAGCTTTCTTT; cdr3_aa: CASRVGGGTEAFF; v_call: TRBV27; d_call: NA; clone_size: NA; j_call: TRBJ1-1
cdr3_nt: TGTGCCACCGTGAAGAGACTGAAAACCTACAATGAGCAGTTCTTC; cdr3_aa: CATVKRLKTYNEQFF; v_call: TRBV6-5; d_call: NA; clone_size: NA; j_call: TRBJ2-1
cdr3_nt: TGCGCCAGCAGGCAACCCAGGGGGCAGACTGAAGCTTTCTTT; cdr3_aa: CASRQPRGQTEAFF; v_call: TRBV4-1; d_call: TRBD1; clone_size: NA; j_call: TRBJ1-1
cdr3_nt: TGTGCCAGCAGTCCGGGGACTAACTCCTACGAGCAGTACTTC; cdr3_aa: CASSPGTNSYEQYF; v_call: TRBV6-5; d_call: TRBD2; clone_size: NA; j_call: TRBJ2-7
cdr3_nt: TGTGCCAGCAGCTTAGACCCCCTGGGAGGGAGAAACACCATATATTTT; cdr3_aa: CASSLDPLGGRNTIYF; v_call: TRBV11-2; d_call: NA; clone_size: NA; j_call: TRBJ1-3
cdr3_nt: TGCGCCAGCAGCTTGGACGGGACTCCTAATGAAAAACTGTTTTTT; cdr3_aa: CASSLDGTPNEKLFF; v_call: TRBV5-1; d_call: NA; clone_size: NA; j_call: TRBJ1-4
cdr3_nt: TGCGCCAGCAGCTTACTAAGGACACGGGGGACTGAAGCTTTCTTT; cdr3_aa: CASSLLRTRGTEAFF; v_call: TRBV5-1; d_call: NA; clone_size: NA; j_call: TRBJ1-1
cdr3_nt: TGTGCTAGTGGTTCCCCCCAGGGGGCTAATTCACCCCTCCACTTT; cdr3_aa: CASGSPQGANSPLHF; v_call: TRBV12-5; d_call: TRBD1; clone_size: NA; j_call: TRBJ1-6
cdr3_nt: TGTGCCAGCAGCTTAAACCGGGGTGAAGCTTTCTTT; cdr3_aa: CASSLNRGEAFF; v_call: TRBV7-3; d_call: NA; clone_size: NA; j_call: TRBJ1-1
cdr3_nt: TGTGCCAGCAGCTTACGGGGTGACCACGAGCAGTACTTC; cdr3_aa: CASSLRGDHEQYF; v_call: TRBV7-2; d_call: NA; clone_size: NA; j_call: TRBJ2-7
cdr3_nt: TGTGCCAGCAGTGAGATGTTGGACAGGGAAGAATTGGGCTACACCTTC; cdr3_aa: CASSEMLDREELGYTF; v_call: TRBV6-1; d_call: TRBD1; clone_size: NA; j_call: TRBJ1-2
cdr3_nt: TGTGCCTGGGAAAGGTGGGACACCATTCCAACCTACACCTTC; cdr3_aa: CAWERWDTIPTYTF; v_call: TRBV30; d_call: NA; clone_size: NA; j_call: TRBJ1-2
cdr3_nt: TGTGCCAGCAGTTTCAGGTTTTTAGCCCAGCATTTT; cdr3_aa: CASSFRFLAQHF; v_call: TRBV28; d_call: NA; clone_size: NA; j_call: TRBJ1-5